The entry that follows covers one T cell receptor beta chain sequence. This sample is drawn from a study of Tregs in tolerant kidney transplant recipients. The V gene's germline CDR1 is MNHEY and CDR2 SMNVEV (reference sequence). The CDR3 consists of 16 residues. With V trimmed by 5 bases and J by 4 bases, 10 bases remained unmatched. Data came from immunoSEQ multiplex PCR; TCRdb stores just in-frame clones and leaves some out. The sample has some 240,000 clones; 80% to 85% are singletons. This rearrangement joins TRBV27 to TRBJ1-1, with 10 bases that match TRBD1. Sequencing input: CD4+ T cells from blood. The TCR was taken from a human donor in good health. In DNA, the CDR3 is TGTGCCAGCAGTGGAAGACAGGGGGCGCCGGGCACTGAAGCTTTCTTT. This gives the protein CASSGRQGAPGTEAFF.